These T cell receptor beta chains were read from a single sample in a study of blood T cell repertoires in COVID-19. Clones were sequenced by immunoSEQ multiplex PCR, and TCRdb holds only the in-frame ones, with some missing. Seen here are 150,000 to 200,000 clones, approximately 82% observed once, and the top ten hold 22%. Material: peripheral blood. Source of these receptors: a woman of 80 years or more with acute or convalescent COVID-19. Both conserved end residues are part of each CDR3. The D gene is left open where the match is weak. The size entry is marked missing in some rows and otherwise reads once, few, many or a size class.

D	J	V	size	length	DNA	CDR3
TRBD2	TRBJ2-5	TRBV3-1/TRBV3-2	-	19	TGTGCCAGCAGCCACCCCGGGGGACTAGCGGGAGGTCCCGCCGAGACCCAGTACTTC	CASSHPGGLAGGPAETQYF
-	TRBJ2-2	TRBV14	-	12	TGTGCCAGCAGCCAAGCGGGTGGGGAGCTGTTTTTT	CASSQAGGELFF
-	TRBJ1-3	TRBV7-2	-	16	TGTGCCAGCAGCTTAGCGCGTGCTCCCTCTGGAAACACCATATATTTT	CASSLARAPSGNTIYF
-	TRBJ2-1	TRBV19	-	14	TGTGCCAGTAGTAGAGGTATGAGGAGCAATGAGCAGTTCTTC	CASSRGMRSNEQFF
-	TRBJ1-1	TRBV7-8	-	13	TGTGCCAGCAGCCACGGGGGGAACACTGAAGCTTTCTTT	CASSHGGNTEAFF
TRBD1	TRBJ1-1	TRBV18	once	14	TGTGCCAGCTCCGGGACAGGGGAGGGAACTGAAGCTTTCTTT	CASSGTGEGTEAFF
TRBD2	TRBJ2-1	TRBV3-1/TRBV3-2	few	17	TGTGCCAGCACCGGACTAGCGGGACTGAACTCCTACAATGAGCAGTTCTTC	CASTGLAGLNSYNEQFF
TRBD2	TRBJ2-7	TRBV28	-	17	TGTGCCAGCAGTTCATTTTCCGGTAGCGGGACCTCCTACGAGCAGTACTTC	CASSSFSGSGTSYEQYF
TRBD2	TRBJ2-1	TRBV6-5	-	14	TGTGCCACCAAAAGCGGGAGCAACTCCAATGAGCAGTTCTTC	CATKSGSNSNEQFF
TRBD1	TRBJ1-1	TRBV5-1	-	18	TGCGCCAGCAGCTTAGGGGGCCTTGGCAGGGGGCTGAACACTGAAGCTTTCTTT	CASSLGGLGRGLNTEAFF
TRBD2	TRBJ2-2	TRBV2	-	15	TGTGCCAGCACCAGGACTAGCGGGAACACCGGGGAGCTGTTTTTT	CASTRTSGNTGELFF
-	TRBJ1-3	TRBV5-1	-	16	TGCGCCAGCAGCCGTAACAGTAACCCCTCTGGAAACACCATATATTTT	CASSRNSNPSGNTIYF
-	TRBJ1-3	TRBV6-5	-	14	TGTGCCAGCAGTTACGACAGCTCTGGAAACACCATATATTTT	CASSYDSSGNTIYF
TRBD1	TRBJ2-1	TRBV15	-	19	TGTGCCACCAGCAGAGATCTCCCGGGATGGGACAGGGAATACAATGAGCAGTTCTTC	CATSRDLPGWDREYNEQFF
TRBD1	TRBJ2-2	TRBV19	-	15	TGTGCCAGTAGACCGGGACAGCTGAACACCGGGGAGCTGTTTTTT	CASRPGQLNTGELFF
-	TRBJ2-1	TRBV4-1	-	12	TGCGCCAGCACCGCCGGCGGGGTCGAGCAGTTCTTC	CASTAGGVEQFF
TRBD2	TRBJ2-2	TRBV10-3	-	17	TGTGCCTCGTGGGGGAGCGGGAGAACTAAGAACACCGGGGAGCTGTTTTTT	CASWGSGRTKNTGELFF
-	TRBJ2-5	TRBV5-1	-	14	TGCGCCAGCAGCTTCGGGACAAAGAAAGAGACCCAGTACTTC	CASSFGTKKETQYF
TRBD2	TRBJ2-2	TRBV4-1	-	16	TGCGCCAGCAGCCGACGGACTAGCGGGAGTTACGGGGAGCTGTTTTTT	CASSRRTSGSYGELFF
-	TRBJ1-2	TRBV18	-	14	TGTGCCAGCTCACCCCAAAACGACAAATCTGGCTACACCTTC	CASSPQNDKSGYTF
-	TRBJ1-1	TRBV5-1	-	15	TGCGCCAGCAGCTTGTGGGCGGGGTCGAACACTGAAGCTTTCTTT	CASSLWAGSNTEAFF
-	TRBJ1-2	TRBV2	-	14	TGTGCCAGCACCCCGGACGGAGGGACCTATGGCTACACCTTC	CASTPDGGTYGYTF
-	TRBJ1-6	TRBV30	-	15	TGTGCCTGGCAATACCCCGGCTCCTATAATTCACCCCTCCACTTT	CAWQYPGSYNSPLHF
-	TRBJ1-1	TRBV19	-	14	TGTGCCAGTAGTAGGGAGGGGACCAACACTGAAGCTTTCTTT	CASSREGTNTEAFF
-	TRBJ2-7	TRBV13	-	14	TGTGCCAGCAGCACTGGGGATCTAGCGAGAAAGCAGTACTTC	CASSTGDLARKQYF
-	TRBJ1-2	TRBV2	once	12	TGTGCCAGCAGCATCCTCCCCGGGGGCTACACCTTC	CASSILPGGYTF
-	TRBJ1-3	TRBV18	once	11	TGTGCCAGCTCACCCGGACAGCTCGAGCATTTT	CASSPGQLEHF
-	TRBJ2-1	TRBV5-4	few	16	TGTGCCAGCAGCTTGACCTGGACAGCCGAATACAATGAGCAGTTCTTC	CASSLTWTAEYNEQFF
-	TRBJ1-2	TRBV12-3/TRBV12-4	few	12	TGTGCCAGCTCCAGGATTGGCTATGGCTACACCTTC	CASSRIGYGYTF
TRBD2	TRBJ2-7	TRBV9	once	16	TGTGCCAGCAGCTCCCTCGGGGCGGGAGGATCCTACGAGCAGTACTTC	CASSSLGAGGSYEQYF
TRBD1	TRBJ2-3	TRBV6-6	-	15	TGTGCCAGCAGTCGTCTCGGGACAGGGGCAGATACGCAGTATTTT	CASSRLGTGADTQYF
TRBD2	TRBJ2-3	TRBV4-1	-	18	TGCGCCAGCAGCCAGTTGCCGGGACTAGCGGAAGACACAGATACGCAGTATTTT	CASSQLPGLAEDTDTQYF
TRBD2	TRBJ2-1	TRBV5-1	-	17	TGCGCCAGCAGCTTGGATCCTAGCGGGAGTGTCTACAATGAGCAGTTCTTC	CASSLDPSGSVYNEQFF
-	TRBJ2-7	TRBV21-1	-	19	TGTGCCAGCAGCAACTCTAGGGGGGCTAGCGGGAGGGCCGGGGTCGAGCAGTACTTC	CASSNSRGASGRAGVEQYF
-	TRBJ1-1	TRBV5-1	few	16	TGCGCCAGCAGCAACGAAGAGACGTTCGCGGGGGCTGAAGCTTTCTTT	CASSNEETFAGAEAFF
-	TRBJ2-3	TRBV7-9	-	13	TGTGCCAGCAGCCCTGACACGACAGATACGCAGTATTTT	CASSPDTTDTQYF
TRBD1	TRBJ2-1	TRBV7-9	-	15	TGTGCCAGCAGCAACAGGGGCGACCGAGGGGGTGAGCAGTTCTTC	CASSNRGDRGGEQFF
TRBD2	TRBJ2-7	TRBV27	-	13	TGTGCCAGCAGTCTGGGACTAGCCTACGAGCAGTACTTC	CASSLGLAYEQYF
TRBD1	TRBJ2-6	TRBV27	few	18	TGTGCCAGCAGTAATAGGGACAGGGGGTCCTCTGGGGCCAACGTCCTGACTTTC	CASSNRDRGSSGANVLTF
-	TRBJ1-6	TRBV11-2	-	12	TGTGCCAGCAGCCGGTTCCCGTCACCCCTCCACTTT	CASSRFPSPLHF
TRBD2	TRBJ2-1	TRBV5-1	-	20	TGCGCCAGCAGCCGCCCCGGGACTAGCGGACCGTCAAGCTCCTACAATGAGCAGTTCTTC	CASSRPGTSGPSSSYNEQFF
TRBD1	TRBJ1-6	TRBV2	-	14	TGTGCCAGCAGAAGGACAGGGGGATTGTCACCCCTCCACTTT	CASRRTGGLSPLHF
-	TRBJ2-7	TRBV19	once	16	TGTGCCAGTAGTGCCTTTGCGGGGGCCAAGAGCTACGAGCAGTACTTC	CASSAFAGAKSYEQYF
-	TRBJ1-2	TRBV7-2	-	14	TGTGCCAGCAGCTTATTAGGGGCTAACTATGGCTACACCTTC	CASSLLGANYGYTF
-	TRBJ1-6	TRBV5-6	once	15	TGTGCCAGCAGACCCTGGGGAGGGAATAATTCACCCCTCCACTTT	CASRPWGGNNSPLHF
-	TRBJ2-2	TRBV5-4	once	13	TGTGCCAGCAGCGCAGGGGAGACCGGGGAGCTGTTTTTT	CASSAGETGELFF
-	TRBJ1-2	TRBV28	-	13	TGTGCCAGCAGTGGGGCAAGGGGAGGAGGCTACACCTTC	CASSGARGGGYTF
-	TRBJ2-3	TRBV19	-	16	TGTGCCAGTAGTATCGGGGGCGGGAGCGGCACAGATACGCAGTATTTT	CASSIGGGSGTDTQYF
TRBD1	TRBJ1-2	TRBV15	-	17	TGTGCCACCAGCAGGGATCGGACAAGGGGGCGCGGCTATGGCTACACCTTC	CATSRDRTRGRGYGYTF
-	TRBJ1-2	TRBV25-1	-	12	TGTGCCAGCAGTGAAAGGGACACGACTTACACCTTC	CASSERDTTYTF
-	TRBJ2-7	TRBV18	-	13	TGTGCCAGCTCGCTGGGGGCATTATACGAGCAGTACTTC	CASSLGALYEQYF
-	TRBJ1-5	TRBV12-5	few	14	TGTGCTAGTGACCAACAAAATAGCAATCAGCCCCAGCATTTT	CASDQQNSNQPQHF
TRBD1	TRBJ1-2	TRBV15	-	15	TGTGCCACCAGCAGGCAAGGAGGACAGGGGACCGGCTACACCTTC	CATSRQGGQGTGYTF
TRBD2	TRBJ2-1	TRBV11-2	-	16	TGTGCCAGCAGCTGGGGTGGGGCGGCGGGGGGAAATGAGCAGTTCTTC	CASSWGGAAGGNEQFF
-	TRBJ1-1	TRBV19	once	13	TGTGCCAGTAGCCCGCCAGGTTACACTGAAGCTTTCTTT	CASSPPGYTEAFF
-	TRBJ1-1	TRBV28	-	13	TGTGCCAGCAGTTTATATGAGGCCCAGCGGGCTTTCTTT	CASSLYEAQRAFF
TRBD2	TRBJ2-1	TRBV18	-	15	TGTGCCAGCTCACCCTCGGTTAGCGGGAGGATGGAGCAGTTCTTC	CASSPSVSGRMEQFF
-	TRBJ1-1	TRBV10-1	-	13	TGCGCCAGCAGTGCGATGACAAACACTGAAGCTTTCTTT	CASSAMTNTEAFF
TRBD1	TRBJ2-1	TRBV2	-	15	TGTGCCAGCAGGCCGGGACAGGGTGTGTACAATGAGCAGTTCTTC	CASRPGQGVYNEQFF
-	TRBJ1-3	TRBV20-1	-	14	TGCAGTGCTAGTAAGACAGAGTCTGGAAACACCATATATTTT	CSASKTESGNTIYF